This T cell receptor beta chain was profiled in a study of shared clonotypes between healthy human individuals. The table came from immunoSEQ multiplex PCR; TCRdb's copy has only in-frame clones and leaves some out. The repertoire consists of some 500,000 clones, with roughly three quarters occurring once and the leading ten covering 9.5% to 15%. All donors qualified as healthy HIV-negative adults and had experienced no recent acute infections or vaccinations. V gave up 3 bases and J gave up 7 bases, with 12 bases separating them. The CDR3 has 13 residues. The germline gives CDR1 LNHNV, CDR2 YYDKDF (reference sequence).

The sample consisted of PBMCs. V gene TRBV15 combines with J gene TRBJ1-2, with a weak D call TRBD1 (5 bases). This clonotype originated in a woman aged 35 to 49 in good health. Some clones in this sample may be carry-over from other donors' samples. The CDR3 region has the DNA TGTGCCACCAGCAGGGGACTTAGCCTTGGCTACACCTTC. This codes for CATSRGLSLGYTF.